This TCR beta chain was sequenced for a study of identical twins. Study findings and constraints: Reduced insertions were recorded for abundant cord blood beta clonotypes, with no such pattern in memory repertoires.

Unique molecular identifiers were present on the cDNA, and a universal primer site came from template switching. TCRdb redid the calling of the 5' RACE reads with MiXCR, one entry per CDR3 protein. The table records about 200,000 distinct CDR3 sequences, approximately 8.3% of them present only once. This clonotype was detected only a few times. What it binds is unknown. These same data were also listed under a study on yellow fever vaccine responses in identical twins. That paper adds: Twins showed a vaccine T cell response that reportedly seemed partly convergent, partly personalized.

Sequenced material: memory (CD45RO+) T cells sorted from blood. The receptor was isolated from a woman younger than 35 in good health.

The CDR3 DNA reads TGTGCCAGTAGTACCCCCCGTACGGGACGAACGAACACTGAAGCTTTCTTT. It specifies CASSTPRTGRTNTEAFF. This chain joins TRBV19 and TRBJ1-1; weak D call: TRBD1 (5 bases). CDR3 length: 17 amino acids. In germline, CDR1 is LNHDA, CDR2 SQIVND (reference sequence). Trimming stripped 4 bases from V and 1 base from J, with 19 bases between.